The source of this T cell receptor beta chain is a study of cytomegalovirus exposure and HLA in healthy donors. Study conclusions and caveats: Certain sequence variants were highly shared and formed a cluster, and this cluster was likely a sequencing artifact. A list of 150 to 200 TCR beta chains associated with cytomegalovirus was given.

This clone was picked up one time. Its matching antigen is unknown. This CDR3 spans 15 amino acids. Losses at the gene ends were 8 bases for V and 1 base for J; bases not matched to a gene: 6. CDR1 and CDR2 from the germline V gene are SNHLY and FYNNEI. Each donor was healthy, and each was a bone marrow donor. 60 Vbeta and 13 Jbeta primers were used in PCR. This table comes from immunoSEQ multiplex PCR, and its TCRdb copy is limited to in-frame clones, with some not included. Among about 130,000 clones listed, around 73% were seen once. The chain has TRBV2 and TRBJ1-3, with 9 bases that match TRBD1. Source material: PBMCs. This TCR was recovered from a female donor in good health and CMV-seronegative. The CDR3 spells CASVRDRVSGNTIYF. The CDR3, as DNA: TGTGCCAGCGTCCGGGACAGGGTATCTGGAAACACCATATATTTT. Full variable domain (rest looked up from reference TRBV2 and TRBJ1-3): EPEVTQTPSHQVTQMGQEVILRCVPISNHLYFYWYRQILGQKVEFLVSFYNNEISEKSEIFDDQFSVERPDGSNFTLKIRSTKLEDSAMYFCASVRDRVSGNTIYFGEGSWLTVV.